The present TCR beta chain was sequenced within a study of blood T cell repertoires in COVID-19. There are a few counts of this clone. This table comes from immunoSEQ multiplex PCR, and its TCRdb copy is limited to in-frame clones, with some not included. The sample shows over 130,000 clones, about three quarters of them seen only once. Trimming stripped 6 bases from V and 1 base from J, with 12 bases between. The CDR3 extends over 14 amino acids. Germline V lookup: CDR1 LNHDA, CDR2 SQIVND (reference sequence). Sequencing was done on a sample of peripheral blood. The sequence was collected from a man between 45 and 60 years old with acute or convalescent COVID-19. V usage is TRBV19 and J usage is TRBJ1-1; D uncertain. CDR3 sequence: CASRTQSKNTEAFF. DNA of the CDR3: TGTGCCAGTAGGACACAGAGCAAGAACACTGAAGCTTTCTTT.